One sample yielded the 14 T cell receptor beta chains listed below, sequenced in a study of T cell responses to AZD1222 COVID-19 vaccine. Clones were read by immunoSEQ multiplex PCR, and TCRdb kept only the in-frame ones, dropping some. The repertoire has 130,000 or so clones, more than 80% of them found once; the top ten carry more than 0.7%. The sample here was peripheral blood, taken on day 0 of MenACWY control vaccination. The receptors stem from an adult in good health.

This sequence joins TRBV7-2 and TRBJ1-5; D not resolved. Trimming stripped 4 bases from V and 0 bases from J, with 10 bases between. Germline assignment: CDR1 SGHTA and CDR2 FQGNSA. The CDR3 contains 15 residues. The CDR3 loop is CASSSRTDSNQPQHF. The CDR3 bases are TGTGCCAGCAGCTCCAGGACGGATAGCAATCAGCCCCAGCATTTT.

The chain joins TRBV6-1 to TRBJ1-1, with TRBD1 matching 8 bases. V gave up 2 bases and J gave up 4 bases; unmatched junction bases: 3. This CDR3 has 14 amino acids. Germline V gene lookup returns CDR1 MNHNS and CDR2 SASEGT. In nucleotides, the CDR3 is TGTGCCAGCAGTGAACAGGGGGCATCCACTGAAGCTTTCTTT. It yields the protein CASSEQGASTEAFF.

This clone is a singleton in its sample. The J gene is TRBJ2-2, the V gene TRBV7-6; possibly TRBD1 for D (5 bases). This CDR3 spans 14 amino acids. V was shortened by 5 bases and J by 8 bases, with 15 bases between the two germline ends. Germline V gives CDR1 SGHVS, CDR2 FNYEAQ. CDR3 bases: TGTGCCAGCAGCGTCCAGGGCCAGAGTGGGGAGCTGTTTTTT. As protein: CASSVQGQSGELFF.

This clone was found once. The chain couples TRBV19 to TRBJ1-1, with unresolved D. Trimming removed 3 bases at V and 4 bases at J, with 3 bases between. CDR3 length equals 11 residues. Per germline, CDR1 LNHDA and CDR2 SQIVND (reference sequence). The CDR3 DNA sequence: TGTGCCAGTAGTATGATCACTGAAGCTTTCTTT. This codes for CASSMITEAFF. Full variable domain (rest looked up from reference TRBV19 and TRBJ1-1): DGGITQSPKYLFRKEGQNVTLSCEQNLNHDAMYWYRQDPGQGLRLIYYSQIVNDFQKGDIAEGYSVSREKKESFPLTVTSAQKNPTAFYLCASSMITEAFFGQGTRLTVV.

This chain connects TRBV2 to TRBJ2-2, with TRBD1 as a possible D gene (6 bases). Germline CDR1 SNHLY, CDR2 FYNNEI. V gave up 6 bases and J gave up 4 bases, with 9 bases separating them. There are 13 residues in the CDR3. CDR3 loop: CASSVQGTGELFF. CDR3 DNA sequence: TGTGCCAGCAGCGTACAGGGCACCGGGGAGCTGTTTTTT.

This chain joins TRBV5-6 and TRBJ2-2; 7 bases fit TRBD2. Germline CDR1 SGHDT, CDR2 YYEEEE. The CDR3 is 17 amino acids. J was trimmed by 5 bases and V by 3 bases; bases with no gene match: 13. The CDR3 bases are TGTGCCAGCAGCTCACGATCCGGGACTACTACGACCGGGGAGCTGTTTTTT. Translated: CASSSRSGTTTTGELFF.

V and J are TRBV4-3 and TRBJ1-4; D is possibly TRBD1 (5 bases). The CDR3 runs to 15 residues. V lost 4 bases and J 7 bases, leaving 16 bases between the germline ends. The germline CDR1 and CDR2 sequences are LGHNA and YSLEER. The CDR3 sequence is CASSPRTTSSEKLFF. The CDR3, as DNA: TGCGCCAGCAGCCCCCGGACAACGAGCAGTGAAAAACTGTTTTTT.

The chain has TRBV4-3 and TRBJ2-7; 8 bases align to TRBD1. The CDR3 has 14 amino acids. CDR1 is LGHNA and CDR2 is YSLEER in the germline V gene. The junction had 2 bases not matched to a gene; V was cut back by 2 bases and J by 2 bases. Here the CDR3 DNA reads TGCGCCAGCAGCCAACACAGGGGGACCTACGAGCAGTACTTC. Protein sequence: CASSQHRGTYEQYF.

The chain joins TRBV7-6 to TRBJ1-1, with TRBD1 matching 7 bases. Germline V gene lookup returns CDR1 SGHVS and CDR2 FNYEAQ. With V trimmed by 4 bases and J by 0 bases, 8 bases remained unmatched. This CDR3 is 16 amino acids long. CDR3 sequence: CASSSGGALMNTEAFF. As DNA, the CDR3 is TGTGCCAGCAGCTCAGGGGGGGCTCTAATGAACACTGAAGCTTTCTTT.

The J gene is TRBJ2-7, the V gene TRBV6-5, with 9 bases identical to TRBD2. CDR3 size: 16 residues. Per the germline V gene, CDR1 is MNHEY and CDR2 is SVGAGI. V dropped 0 bases and J dropped 0; count of bases not matched to a gene: 3. CDR3 DNA sequence: TGTGCCAGCAGTTACTCGGAGCGGGAGGCCTCCTACGAGCAGTACTTC. Protein product: CASSYSEREASYEQYF.

The rearrangement links TRBV7-3 to TRBJ2-1, with D perhaps matching TRBD2 (6 bases). The germline V gene encodes CDR1 SGHTA and CDR2 FQGTGA. CDR3 length: 15 residues. The V end was cut by 4 bases, the J end by 9 bases, with 19 bases between. Here the CDR3 DNA reads TGTGCCAGCAGCTCAACCGGGGGATCTCTCTCTGAGCAGTTCTTC. It yields the protein CASSSTGGSLSEQFF.

The J gene is TRBJ2-2, the V gene TRBV15; 7 nucleotides line up with TRBD2. This CDR3 is 16 amino acids long. Germline CDR1 and CDR2: LNHNV and YYDKDF (reference sequence). The V segment lost 1 base and the J segment 0 bases; nucleotides outside the gene matches: 2. CDR3 nucleotide sequence: TGTGCCACCAGCAGAGGTGGGGGGGCGAACACCGGGGAGCTGTTTTTT. This gives the protein CATSRGGGANTGELFF.

V and J are TRBV29-1 and TRBJ1-5; 8 nucleotides match TRBD1. The CDR3 sequence is 14 residues long. The trim removed 5 bases at V and 4 bases at J, leaving 7 bases unmatched. Per the germline V gene, CDR1 is SQVTM and CDR2 is ANQGSEA. The CDR3 DNA reads TGCAGCGTTCGGGCAGGGGGCATTAATCAGCCCCAGCATTTT. Protein: CSVRAGGINQPQHF.

The V gene is TRBV24-1, the J gene TRBJ2-3, with TRBD2 matching 7 bases. The ends lost 4 bases at V and 8 bases at J; junction bases unmatched: 17. CDR1 and CDR2 from the germline V gene are KGHDR and SFDVKD. There are 17 residues in the CDR3. The CDR3 DNA reads as TGTGCCACCAGTGAGCCTGGAACGGGAGGATTCTCGACTACGCAGTATTTT. Its translation: CATSEPGTGGFSTTQYF.